This T cell receptor (beta chain) was captured by sequencing in a study of T cell responses to AZD1222 COVID-19 vaccine. Comments on this clone: Its antigen is not identified.

The CDR3 totals 15 residues. From germline, CDR1 is LNHDA and CDR2 SQIVND (reference sequence). V was shortened by 4 bases and J by 3 bases, with 15 bases between the two germline ends. Whole-study results and caveats: The breadth and depth of Spike-specific TCRs increased once two AZD1222 doses had been given. At 160-218 and 743-854, vaccine-associated CD4 TCRs were dominant, and they spanned spike.

The method was immunoSEQ multiplex PCR; TCRdb's version includes in-frame clones alone and lacks a portion of them. Of about 95,000 clones listed, 85% to 90% are singletons. This sequence originates from an adult in good health. The chain combines TRBV19 with TRBJ1-1; D remains ambiguous. Sequencing was performed on peripheral blood, taken on day 0 of AZD1222 vaccination. The CDR3, as DNA: TGTGCCAGTAGTACCGCGACGGTTGCGGACACTGAAGCTTTCTTT. Translation: CASSTATVADTEAFF.